Below, 17 T cell receptor beta chains from the same sample are listed, as sequenced in a study of cytomegalovirus exposure and HLA in healthy donors. 60 Vbeta and 13 Jbeta primers were used in PCR. TCRdb keeps only in-frame clones here, not all; method: immunoSEQ multiplex PCR. The sample yields roughly 180,000 clones, 60% to 85% seen once. Sequenced sample: PBMCs. All receptors derive from a man aged 18 to 29 in good health and CMV-seronegative.

The rearrangement links TRBV6-6 to TRBJ1-4; 10 bases agree with TRBD1. Trimming at V came to 5 bases and at J to 5 bases, leaving 2 bases not matched to a gene. Per germline, CDR1 MNHNY and CDR2 SVGAGI (reference sequence). CDR3 size: 14 residues. The CDR3 DNA follows: TGTGCCAGCAGTCGGACAGGGGGGAATGAAAAACTGTTTTTT. This sequence encodes CASSRTGGNEKLFF.

This clone was observed a single time. The chain is built from TRBV5-6 and TRBJ2-1, with D uncertain. CDR3 length: 11 amino acids. Germline CDR1 reads SGHDT; CDR2 reads YYEEEE. The germline V and J ends were trimmed by 0 bases and 14 bases, with 9 bases remaining between them. CDR3 in DNA: TGTGCCAGCAGCTTGGGGCCCCAGAAGTTCTTC. Its translation is CASSLGPQKFF.

This chain connects TRBV19 to TRBJ2-1, with 11 bases that match TRBD2. CDR1 LNHDA and CDR2 SQIVND come from the germline V gene (reference sequence). The CDR3 length is 19 residues. The V gene end was trimmed by 5 bases and the J gene end by 7 bases; junction bases not matched to a gene: 19. The CDR3 sequence: CASSWAPLAGDPGANEQFF. Written as DNA, the CDR3 is TGTGCCAGTAGTTGGGCCCCACTAGCGGGGGATCCGGGGGCAAATGAGCAGTTCTTC.

The chain carries TRBV2 and TRBJ1-5, with D possibly TRBD1 on 5 matching bases. Germline CDR1 is SNHLY and CDR2 is FYNNEI. The CDR3 sequence is 14 residues long. The germline V and J ends were trimmed by 6 bases and 1 base, with 10 bases remaining between them. CDR3 residues: CASSRDSSNQPQHF. The CDR3 DNA is TGTGCCAGCAGCCGTGACAGCAGCAATCAGCCCCAGCATTTT.

This clone showed up just once. The chain recombines TRBV28 with TRBJ2-2, with a possible D match to TRBD1 (5 bases). The CDR3 sequence is 16 residues long. Trimming pared 2 bases from V and 2 bases from J, leaving 12 bases between. Germline assignment: CDR1 MDHEN and CDR2 SYDVKM. The CDR3 loop reads CASSLGGASNTGELFF. The CDR3 DNA follows: TGTGCCAGCAGTTTAGGTGGGGCCAGCAACACCGGGGAGCTGTTTTTT.

Note on this clone: An end of the junction does not agree with germline; a read error may underlie this. This chain connects TRBV6-5 to TRBJ1-4; D might be TRBD1 (5 bases). CDR3 length: 15 amino acids. Germline CDR1 MNHEY, CDR2 SVGAGI. CDR3 in amino acids: CASSDSRGEDEKLFF. CDR3 coding DNA: TGTGCCAGCAGTGACTCCCGGGGGGAAGATGAAAAACTGTTTTTT.

V usage is TRBV7-9 and J usage is TRBJ2-1; no definite D call. Trimming removed 2 bases at V and 1 base at J, with 6 bases between. Germline values: CDR1 SEHNR, CDR2 FQNEAQ (reference sequence). The CDR3 is 14 amino acids. CDR3 in DNA: TGTGCCAGCAGCTTATCGGTTTCCTACAATGAGCAGTTCTTC. Translation: CASSLSVSYNEQFF.

Details on this clone: A read error may account for a junction end that differs from germline. The chain recombines TRBV7-9 with TRBJ1-4, with TRBD1 matching over 7 bases. Germline-derived CDR1 and CDR2 are SEHNR and FQNEAQ (reference sequence). The CDR3 extends over 15 amino acids. The CDR3 is CASSLAGTEGEKLFF. As DNA, the CDR3 is TGTGCCAGCAGCCTAGCGGGGACAGAGGGTGAAAAACTGTTTTTT. Full variable domain (remainder filled in from reference TRBV7-9 and TRBJ1-4): DTGVSQNPRHKITKRGQNVTFRCDPISEHNRLYWYRQTLGQGPEFLTYFQNEAQLEKSRLLSDRFSAERPKGSFSTLEIQRTEQGDSAMYLCASSLAGTEGEKLFFGSGTQLSVL.

Only a few counts were recorded for this clone. This chain connects TRBV19 to TRBJ1-1; 11 positions match TRBD1. This CDR3 has 15 residues. V was pared by 9 bases and J by 5 bases, with 11 bases of the junction left unmatched. In germline, CDR1 is LNHDA, CDR2 SQIVND (reference sequence). The CDR3 protein is CASRGGTGGRTEAFF. CDR3 nucleotide sequence: TGTGCCAGCCGGGGCGGGACAGGGGGAAGAACTGAAGCTTTCTTT. The full variable domain, completed using reference TRBV19 and TRBJ1-1, is DGGITQSPKYLFRKEGQNVTLSCEQNLNHDAMYWYRQDPGQGLRLIYYSQIVNDFQKGDIAEGYSVSREKKESFPLTVTSAQKNPTAFYLCASRGGTGGRTEAFFGQGTRLTVV.

This clone appeared a few times. The rearrangement uses TRBV6-5 and TRBJ2-1; TRBD2 matches at 9 bases. CDR1 and CDR2 from the germline V gene are MNHEY and SVGAGI. V lost 4 bases to trimming and J lost 8 bases; unmatched junction nucleotides: 12. The CDR3 is 16 residues long. The CDR3 protein is CASSSGGSGGFDEQFF. CDR3 bases: TGTGCCAGCAGTTCTGGCGGTAGCGGGGGTTTCGATGAGCAGTTCTTC.

The rearrangement uses TRBV7-9 and TRBJ2-3, with TRBD1 identical over 9 bases. The CDR3 loop spans 13 amino acids. The V and J ends lost 5 bases and 9 bases, in that order; junction bases with no gene match: 6. Germline V CDR1 and CDR2: SEHNR, FQNEAQ (reference sequence). CDR3: CASSPRDRVTQYF. The CDR3 nucleotides are TGTGCCAGCAGCCCCCGGGACAGGGTGACGCAGTATTTT.

The rearrangement joins TRBV30 to TRBJ2-7; no firm D call. The CDR3 has 12 amino acids. Germline V gene data show CDR1 as GTSNPN and CDR2 as SVGIG (reference sequence). Deletions cut 5 bases from V and 0 bases from J, with 8 bases between. The CDR3 sequence is CAWGRRSYEQYF. In nucleotides, the CDR3 is TGTGCCTGGGGCAGGCGCTCCTACGAGCAGTACTTC. Filled out from reference TRBV30 and TRBJ2-7, the complete variable domain reads SQTIHQWPATLVQPVGSPLSLECTVEGTSNPNLYWYRQAAGRGLQLLFYSVGIGQISSEVPQNLSASRPQDRQFILSSKKLLLSDSGFYLCAWGRRSYEQYFGPGTRLTVT.

The chain recombines TRBV29-1 with TRBJ1-2; D is undetermined. This CDR3 has 10 amino acids. Germline V lookup: CDR1 SQVTM, CDR2 ANQGSEA. V was trimmed by 5 bases and J by 6 bases, leaving 7 bases between them. CDR3 in amino acids: CSVRLDGYTF. Here the CDR3 DNA reads TGCAGCGTTCGACTGGATGGCTACACCTTC.

The rearrangement links TRBV6-5 to TRBJ2-1; 7 nucleotides match TRBD2. V lost 5 bases, J lost 5 bases, and 0 bases stayed unmatched. This CDR3 has 12 amino acids. Germline assignment: CDR1 MNHEY and CDR2 SVGAGI. Here the CDR3 reads CASSGTNNEQFF. The CDR3 nucleotides are TGTGCCAGCAGTGGGACTAACAATGAGCAGTTCTTC.

The rearrangement links TRBV6-5 to TRBJ2-2; 7 nucleotides agree with TRBD1. Germline CDR1 is MNHEY and CDR2 is SVGAGI. V gave up 6 bases and J gave up 5 bases; unmatched junction bases: 6. CDR3 length: 14 residues. The CDR3 protein is CASRSTGLTGELFF. CDR3 coding DNA: TGTGCCAGCAGGTCGACAGGGTTAACCGGGGAGCTGTTTTTT.

The chain links TRBV28 to TRBJ1-3, with 7 bases lining up with TRBD1. The J segment lost 3 bases and the V segment lost 6 bases, leaving 2 bases of the junction unmatched. CDR3 size: 13 residues. The germline V gene has CDR1 MDHEN and CDR2 SYDVKM. CDR3 sequence: CASRQGSGNTIYF. CDR3 DNA sequence: TGTGCCAGCAGACAGGGGAGTGGAAACACCATATATTTT.

This clone appeared a few times. This chain joins TRBV7-9 and TRBJ2-7; weak D call: TRBD2 (6 bases). The germline V and J ends were trimmed by 2 bases and 0 bases, with 14 bases remaining between them. CDR3 size: 16 residues. Germline loops: CDR1 SEHNR, CDR2 FQNEAQ (reference sequence). The CDR3 loop is CASSLSVGGSSYEQYF. The CDR3 DNA follows: TGTGCCAGCAGCTTATCGGTTGGGGGGAGCTCCTACGAGCAGTACTTC.